The 7 T cell receptor beta chains presented below share a single source sample, sequenced in a study of PD-L1 blockade in urothelial cancer. Clones were read by immunoSEQ multiplex PCR, and TCRdb kept only the in-frame ones, dropping some. The data show tens of thousands of clones, around 81% seen once. This sample's time point: pretreatment peripheral blood. Material: PBMCs, obtained around atezolizumab (anti-PD-L1) treatment. These TCRs come from a man older than 75 with urothelial cancer.

This chain joins TRBV28 and TRBJ2-2; 10 bases fit TRBD1. The germline V gene has CDR1 MDHEN and CDR2 SYDVKM. This CDR3 spans 15 amino acids. Trimming cost V 6 bases and J 3 bases; bases outside gene matches: 4. CDR3 protein: CASRTDRGYTGELFF. In nucleotides, the CDR3 is TGTGCCAGCAGAACGGACAGGGGGTACACCGGGGAGCTGTTTTTT.

This clone was observed once. V gene TRBV7-9 combines with J gene TRBJ2-7, with 7 positions matching TRBD1. The CDR3 sequence is 15 residues long. Per germline, CDR1 SEHNR and CDR2 FQNEAQ (reference sequence). Germline trimming cut 2 bases from V and 3 bases from J; bases unmatched to any gene: 7. CDR3 amino acids: CASSLRQGNYYEQYF. CDR3 bases: TGTGCCAGCAGCTTACGACAGGGCAACTACTACGAGCAGTACTTC.

This chain uses TRBV30 with TRBJ1-5, with 7 bases that match TRBD1. V gave up 1 base and J gave up 7 bases; unmatched junction bases: 10. The CDR3 covers 15 residues. Germline lookup yields CDR1 GTSNPN and CDR2 SVGIG (reference sequence). The CDR3: CAWSADDRVRQPQHF. CDR3 sequence (DNA): TGTGCCTGGAGTGCGGATGACAGGGTTCGGCAGCCCCAGCATTTT.

This chain connects TRBV7-8 to TRBJ1-5; D gene unclear. V was pared by 5 bases and J by 2 bases, with 19 bases between. CDR3 size: 17 residues. Germline V gives CDR1 SGHVS, CDR2 FQNEAQ. This CDR3 reads CASSPSPKLGGNQPQHF. Written as DNA, the CDR3 is TGTGCCAGCAGCCCTAGCCCAAAACTTGGCGGCAATCAGCCCCAGCATTTT.

This chain connects TRBV5-1 to TRBJ2-1; 9 bases agree with TRBD2. There are 15 residues in the CDR3. Germline V CDR1 and CDR2: SGHRS, YFSETQ. V lost 5 bases to trimming and J lost 4 bases; unmatched junction nucleotides: 7. CDR3 amino acids: CASRRREGPYNEQFF. The CDR3 coding sequence is TGCGCCAGCAGAAGGCGGGAGGGACCTTACAATGAGCAGTTCTTC.

J is TRBJ1-5 and V is TRBV28; 7 nucleotides align to TRBD1. This CDR3 has 14 residues. Germline V gene data show CDR1 as MDHEN and CDR2 as SYDVKM. With 3 bases clipped from V and 7 bases from J, the junction kept 6 bases outside the gene matches. In DNA form, the CDR3 reads TGTGCCAGCAGTTTCTACAGGGGTGGACAGCCCCAGCATTTT. Amino acids: CASSFYRGGQPQHF.

CDR3 protein: CASRTVLYPRYF. CDR3 in DNA: TGTGCCAGCAGGACAGTCCTCTACCCAAGGTACTTC. The chain carries TRBV21-1 and TRBJ2-5; the tabulated D call, TRBD1, remains unverified against the DNA. TRBV21-1 is a pseudogene segment. This CDR3 has 12 amino acids.